This TCR beta chain was sequenced for a study of Ad26.COV2.S vaccination and SARS-CoV-2 variants. Clones were read by immunoSEQ multiplex PCR, and TCRdb kept only the in-frame ones, dropping some. The table lists hundreds of thousands of clones, around 89% of them singletons. The treatment was: 15 to 20 received Ad26.COV2.S at low or high dose, single or two shots; about five received placebo; per-sample allocation not given. Sampling happened 63 days after the first vaccine or placebo injection. Points on this clone: What it recognizes is unknown.

General study points: Among vaccine recipients, spike-specific TCR breadth exceeded that of placebo recipients.

The germline gives CDR1 KGHSH, CDR2 LQKENI. The CDR3 has 13 amino acids. Between the trimmed V and J ends, which lost 5 bases and 5 bases, there was a span of 12 bases. V is TRBV18 and J is TRBJ1-1, with D maybe TRBD1 (5 bases). This sequence originates from a person between 18 and 65 years old who received the Ad26.COV2.S COVID-19 vaccine or a placebo. This material consisted of peripheral blood, taken in a trial of Ad26.COV2.S vaccine versus placebo. The CDR3 region is CASSATGDTEAFF. CDR3 sequence (DNA): TGTGCCAGCTCAGCAACAGGTGATACTGAAGCTTTCTTT.